This is a list of T cell receptor beta chains from one sample in a study of blood T cell repertoires in COVID-19. Sequencing used immunoSEQ multiplex PCR; TCRdb keeps in-frame clones, though not all of them. Of about 320,000 clones in the sample, roughly 88% were seen once. Sequencing used PBMCs or T cells enriched from blood (not recorded which). These receptors originate from a man younger than 45 who had recovered from COVID-19. CDR3s include the opening cysteine and the closing phenylalanine or tryptophan. D genes are given only for firm matches. Size tells how often a clone was seen (once, few, many) or the class of an expanded clone, and some rows leave it out.

>TRBV10-3|once|TRBJ2-2|NA
TGTGCCGCGGGTGGTAATTCCGGGGAGCTGTTTTTT
CAAGGNSGELFF
>TRBV4-1|NA|TRBJ2-4|NA
TGCGCCAGCAGCCCGACGAGGGCCCAAAGCATTCAGTACTTC
CASSPTRAQSIQYF
>TRBV13|once|TRBJ2-1|NA
TGTGCCAGCAGCTTGGCGGGGACGGTGTACAATGAGCAGTTCTTC
CASSLAGTVYNEQFF
>TRBV20-1|NA|TRBJ1-1|TRBD1
TGCAGTGCTAGTACAAAGAGGGGGCTGAGCACTGAAGCTTTCTTT
CSASTKRGLSTEAFF
>TRBV5-1|NA|TRBJ2-4|NA
TGCGCCAGCAGCTTCCGCCAGCAGATAGGACAAGCCAAAAACATTCAGTACTTC
CASSFRQQIGQAKNIQYF
>TRBV6-6|once|TRBJ1-1|NA
TGTGCCAGCAGTCCTATTCAAACCAGGGCAGCGAACACTGAAGCTTTCTTT
CASSPIQTRAANTEAFF
>TRBV27|NA|TRBJ2-7|NA
TGTGCCAGCAGTAAACAGGGTCATAACTACGAGCAGTACTTC
CASSKQGHNYEQYF
>TRBV27|NA|TRBJ2-7|TRBD1
TGTGCCAGCAGTCCTGGACAGGGTTTGTGGAACGAGCAGTACTTC
CASSPGQGLWNEQYF
>TRBV28|NA|TRBJ1-6|NA
TGTGCCAGCAGTTTTAGCAATTCACCCCTCCACTTT
CASSFSNSPLHF
>TRBV30|NA|TRBJ1-5|NA
TGTGCCTGGGGGTATGACGAGGCTGATCAGCCCCAGCATTTT
CAWGYDEADQPQHF
>TRBV6-5|NA|TRBJ1-6|NA
TGTGCCAGCAGACCACAGTTGAACTTACGTTCACCCCTCCACTTT
CASRPQLNLRSPLHF
>TRBV5-4|NA|TRBJ1-3|TRBD1
TGTGCCAGCAGCGGAACAGGGGGGCTGGATGGCACCATATATTTT
CASSGTGGLDGTIYF
>TRBV6-5|NA|TRBJ2-1|TRBD2
TGTGCCAGCAGTTACCCACGGACTAGCGGGGTGCATGAGCAGTTCTTC
CASSYPRTSGVHEQFF
>TRBV28|NA|TRBJ1-3|TRBD1
TGTGCCAGCAGTTTAAGGGGGCTCTCTGGAAACACCATATATTTT
CASSLRGLSGNTIYF
>TRBV6-5|NA|TRBJ1-1|NA
TGTGCCAGCAGACAGGGACTGAACACTGAAGCTTTCTTT
CASRQGLNTEAFF